These T cell receptor beta chains were read from a single sample in a study of blood T cells in healthy people across ages. A single record per CDR3 protein comes from TCRdb applying MiXCR to the 5' RACE reads. The sample records fewer than 800,000 distinct CDR3 sequences, roughly 25% being singletons. These same records also appear under a second study, on T cells of mothers and their children.

Source material: blood. The receptors originated from a boy aged 5 to 17 in good health. The CDR3 runs from the conserved cysteine through the conserved F or W. Each record gives: clone size, D gene, J gene, V gene, CDR3 DNA, CDR3 protein. The D gene is left open where the match is weak. Size tells how often a clone was seen (once, few, many) or the class of an expanded clone, and some rows leave it out.

>few|TRBD2|TRBJ2-7|TRBV11-3
TGTGTCAGCAGCTCCTGGGGGGGGGAGGATATCGAGCAGTACTTC
CVSSSWGGEDIEQYF
>NA|TRBD2|TRBJ2-1|TRBV3-1
TGTGCCAGCAGCCAAGTTGGGGGGGGAAGGGAGCAGTTCTTC
CASSQVGGGREQFF
>few|TRBD1|TRBJ1-5|TRBV15
TGTGCCACCAGCCCCCAGGGGGCGAAGCCCCAGCATTTT
CATSPQGAKPQHF
>few|NA|TRBJ2-5|TRBV9
TGTGCCAGCAGCGAGGGACTATCGACAGGGCTCGAAGAGACCCAGTACTTC
CASSEGLSTGLEETQYF
>NA|NA|TRBJ1-2|TRBV12-3/TRBV12-4
TGTGCCAGCAGTCCCCGACAGACTAACTATGGCTACACCTTC
CASSPRQTNYGYTF
>once|NA|TRBJ2-3|TRBV24-1
TGTGCCACCAGTGAGGCAGGGATCCGAAAAACAGATACGCAGTATTTT
CATSEAGIRKTDTQYF
>NA|TRBD1|TRBJ2-3|TRBV7-3
TGTGCCAGCAGCCTCGGGGGACAGGGGATAGATACGCAGTATTTT
CASSLGGQGIDTQYF
>few|TRBD1|TRBJ1-2|TRBV27
TGTGCCAGCAGTTTGGGGTCTCAAGGCACAGGGGGCCCCTATGGCTACACCTTC
CASSLGSQGTGGPYGYTF
>NA|NA|TRBJ2-1|TRBV7-3
TGTGCCAGCAGCTTGGGGACCCACGGTGAGCAGTTCTTC
CASSLGTHGEQFF
>NA|TRBD1|TRBJ2-2|TRBV20-1
TGCAGTGCTTTCCCTGACAGGGTAACGAACACCGGGGAGCTGTTTTTT
CSAFPDRVTNTGELFF
>few|TRBD2|TRBJ2-7|TRBV10-3
TGTGCCATCAGTGTTTTCGCTAGCGGGAGCTCGGGTGAGCAGTACTTC
CAISVFASGSSGEQYF
>few|TRBD1|TRBJ1-3|TRBV4-3
TGCGCCAGCAGCCGGAACACAGGGGAGGGAAACACCATATATTTT
CASSRNTGEGNTIYF
>NA|NA|TRBJ2-5|TRBV5-6
TGTGCCAGCAGCCCGCCTATGAGGGAGACCCAGTACTTC
CASSPPMRETQYF
>few|TRBD1|TRBJ2-1|TRBV6-2/TRBV6-3
TGTGCCACGCTGCCGCAGACAGGGAATGGTGAGCAGTTCTTC
CATLPQTGNGEQFF
>few|TRBD1|TRBJ2-7|TRBV7-9
TGTGCCAGCAGCCCCGGGACAGGCCCCTCCTACGAGCAGTACTTC
CASSPGTGPSYEQYF